This is a list of T cell receptor beta chains from one sample in a study of cytomegalovirus exposure and HLA in healthy donors. Produced via immunoSEQ multiplex PCR; TCRdb's table is partial and in-frame only. The profile shows under 200,000 clones, approximately 80% of them singletons. The sequenced material came from PBMCs. The receptors stem from a male donor in good health and CMV-seropositive. CDR3s include the opening cysteine and the closing phenylalanine or tryptophan. Each record gives: D gene, clone size, J gene, V gene, CDR3 protein, CDR3 DNA. D genes are given only for firm matches. Size tells how often a clone was seen (once, few, many) or the class of an expanded clone, and some rows leave it out.

d_call: TRBD1; clone_size: NA; j_call: TRBJ2-7; v_call: TRBV11-2; cdr3_aa: CASRSIQGQIYEQYF; cdr3_nt: TGTGCCAGCAGGTCAATACAGGGGCAAATATACGAGCAGTACTTC
d_call: TRBD1; clone_size: NA; j_call: TRBJ2-7; v_call: TRBV5-1; cdr3_aa: CASSVSPGQGYEQYF; cdr3_nt: TGCGCCAGCAGCGTAAGTCCGGGACAGGGTTACGAGCAGTACTTC
d_call: NA; clone_size: NA; j_call: TRBJ2-2; v_call: TRBV19; cdr3_aa: CASSMFILNTGELFF; cdr3_nt: TGTGCCAGTAGTATGTTTATCCTAAACACCGGGGAGCTGTTTTTT
d_call: TRBD2; clone_size: NA; j_call: TRBJ2-7; v_call: TRBV27; cdr3_aa: CASSPQLASSYEQYF; cdr3_nt: TGTGCCAGCAGTCCCCAACTAGCGAGCTCCTACGAGCAGTACTTC
d_call: NA; clone_size: once; j_call: TRBJ1-4; v_call: TRBV30; cdr3_aa: CAWRSANEKLFF; cdr3_nt: TGTGCCTGGAGGTCTGCTAATGAAAAACTGTTTTTT
d_call: TRBD2; clone_size: NA; j_call: TRBJ2-2; v_call: TRBV28; cdr3_aa: CAGLAGISGELFF; cdr3_nt: TGTGCCGGATTAGCGGGAATCTCCGGGGAGCTGTTTTTT
d_call: NA; clone_size: once; j_call: TRBJ2-5; v_call: TRBV6-6; cdr3_aa: CASSLSGPQYF; cdr3_nt: TGTGCCAGCAGCCTGAGCGGACCCCAGTACTTC
d_call: NA; clone_size: NA; j_call: TRBJ1-6; v_call: TRBV30; cdr3_aa: CAWRSPLRLPPLHF; cdr3_nt: TGTGCCTGGAGAAGCCCCCTCCGACTTCCACCCCTCCACTTT
d_call: TRBD2; clone_size: NA; j_call: TRBJ2-1; v_call: TRBV7-9; cdr3_aa: CASRAPGTSGSHEQFF; cdr3_nt: TGTGCCAGCAGAGCCCCCGGGACTAGCGGGAGCCATGAGCAGTTCTTC
d_call: TRBD2; clone_size: once; j_call: TRBJ2-3; v_call: TRBV9; cdr3_aa: CASSVGVASGSAGADTQYF; cdr3_nt: TGTGCCAGCAGCGTAGGGGTCGCTAGCGGGAGTGCTGGGGCAGATACGCAGTATTTT
d_call: TRBD1; clone_size: NA; j_call: TRBJ2-2; v_call: TRBV7-9; cdr3_aa: CSSSSPGQSTNTGELFF; cdr3_nt: TGTTCCAGCAGCTCTCCGGGACAGAGCACGAACACCGGGGAGCTGTTTTTT
d_call: NA; clone_size: NA; j_call: TRBJ1-4; v_call: TRBV28; cdr3_aa: CASSLARTLGEKLFF; cdr3_nt: TGTGCCAGCAGTTTGGCGCGGACATTGGGTGAAAAACTGTTTTTT
d_call: TRBD2; clone_size: NA; j_call: TRBJ2-1; v_call: TRBV19; cdr3_aa: CASSPSSGRINEQFF; cdr3_nt: TGTGCCAGTAGTCCTTCTAGCGGGAGGATCAATGAGCAGTTCTTC
d_call: NA; clone_size: NA; j_call: TRBJ2-3; v_call: TRBV20-1; cdr3_aa: CSALIADTQYF; cdr3_nt: TGCAGTGCTCTTATTGCGGATACGCAGTATTTT
d_call: TRBD1; clone_size: NA; j_call: TRBJ2-7; v_call: TRBV10-3; cdr3_aa: CAIRSSDRGERQKSYEQYF; cdr3_nt: TGTGCCATCAGGAGCTCGGACAGGGGGGAAAGGCAGAAGTCCTACGAGCAGTACTTC
d_call: NA; clone_size: NA; j_call: TRBJ2-1; v_call: TRBV7-9; cdr3_aa: CASSLTWEKRNAYNEQFF; cdr3_nt: TGTGCCAGCAGCTTAACGTGGGAGAAGCGGAATGCATACAATGAGCAGTTCTTC
d_call: TRBD2; clone_size: NA; j_call: TRBJ2-7; v_call: TRBV5-5; cdr3_aa: CASSPKLAAGYEQYF; cdr3_nt: TGTGCCAGCAGCCCGAAACTAGCGGCTGGCTACGAGCAGTACTTC
d_call: NA; clone_size: NA; j_call: TRBJ1-4; v_call: TRBV5-1; cdr3_aa: CASKLGSSTNEKLFF; cdr3_nt: TGCGCCAGCAAACTCGGGAGCTCAACTAATGAAAAACTGTTTTTT
d_call: NA; clone_size: NA; j_call: TRBJ1-2; v_call: TRBV7-2; cdr3_aa: CASSFRVDYTF; cdr3_nt: TGTGCCAGCAGCTTCCGGGTAGACTACACCTTC
d_call: NA; clone_size: NA; j_call: TRBJ1-4; v_call: TRBV5-6; cdr3_aa: CASSPRGEKLFF; cdr3_nt: TGTGCCAGCAGCCCCCGGGGGGAAAAACTGTTTTTT
d_call: TRBD2; clone_size: NA; j_call: TRBJ2-5; v_call: TRBV25-1; cdr3_aa: CASSDRTSGGGDKETQYF; cdr3_nt: TGTGCCAGCAGTGACCGGACTAGCGGGGGTGGAGACAAAGAGACCCAGTACTTC
d_call: NA; clone_size: NA; j_call: TRBJ2-3; v_call: TRBV5-4; cdr3_aa: CASSLVAATDTQYF; cdr3_nt: TGTGCCAGCAGCTTGGTAGCGGCCACAGATACGCAGTATTTT
d_call: TRBD2; clone_size: NA; j_call: TRBJ2-7; v_call: TRBV5-1; cdr3_aa: CASSFSGLAGGPGSYEQYF; cdr3_nt: TGCGCCAGCAGCTTTTCCGGACTAGCGGGAGGGCCAGGATCCTACGAGCAGTACTTC
d_call: NA; clone_size: NA; j_call: TRBJ2-7; v_call: TRBV7-8; cdr3_aa: CASSGLRFSGPYEQYF; cdr3_nt: TGTGCCAGCAGCGGGCTCAGGTTTAGTGGCCCCTACGAGCAGTACTTC
d_call: NA; clone_size: NA; j_call: TRBJ2-3; v_call: TRBV19; cdr3_aa: CASSIAGHTDTQYF; cdr3_nt: TGTGCCAGTAGTATCGCGGGGCACACAGATACGCAGTATTTT
d_call: NA; clone_size: NA; j_call: TRBJ2-2; v_call: TRBV7-9; cdr3_aa: CSSSRNTGELFF; cdr3_nt: TGTTCCAGCAGCCGGAACACCGGGGAGCTGTTTTTT
d_call: TRBD2; clone_size: many; j_call: TRBJ2-7; v_call: TRBV4-1; cdr3_aa: CASSHLLERESYEQYF; cdr3_nt: TGCGCCAGCAGCCATTTGTTAGAGCGGGAGAGCTACGAGCAGTACTTC
d_call: NA; clone_size: NA; j_call: TRBJ1-1; v_call: TRBV7-8; cdr3_aa: CASSLASGNTEAFF; cdr3_nt: TGTGCCAGCAGCTTAGCCTCAGGAAACACTGAAGCTTTCTTT
d_call: NA; clone_size: few; j_call: TRBJ2-7; v_call: TRBV5-4; cdr3_aa: CASSYEGNRGDEQYF; cdr3_nt: TGTGCCAGCAGCTATGAGGGAAATCGAGGCGACGAGCAGTACTTC
d_call: TRBD1; clone_size: NA; j_call: TRBJ2-1; v_call: TRBV25-1; cdr3_aa: CASSEGDRGGGEQFF; cdr3_nt: TGTGCCAGCAGTGAAGGGGACAGGGGTGGAGGTGAGCAGTTCTTC
d_call: NA; clone_size: NA; j_call: TRBJ1-1; v_call: TRBV28; cdr3_aa: CASSLWPRGMNTEAFF; cdr3_nt: TGTGCCAGCAGTTTGTGGCCTAGGGGTATGAACACTGAAGCTTTCTTT
d_call: TRBD1; clone_size: few; j_call: TRBJ1-2; v_call: TRBV18; cdr3_aa: CASSQGTGGYGYTF; cdr3_nt: TGTGCCAGCTCACAGGGGACAGGGGGCTATGGCTACACCTTC
d_call: NA; clone_size: NA; j_call: TRBJ2-2; v_call: TRBV7-9; cdr3_aa: CASSLRSGNTGELFF; cdr3_nt: TGTGCCAGCAGCCTACGTAGCGGGAACACCGGGGAGCTGTTTTTT
d_call: NA; clone_size: NA; j_call: TRBJ1-1; v_call: TRBV27; cdr3_aa: CASSSGQLNTEAFF; cdr3_nt: TGTGCCAGCAGTTCTGGACAGTTAAACACTGAAGCTTTCTTT
d_call: NA; clone_size: NA; j_call: TRBJ1-1; v_call: TRBV4-2; cdr3_aa: CASSQGGGPMNTEAFF; cdr3_nt: TGTGCCAGCAGCCAAGGAGGAGGGCCGATGAACACTGAAGCTTTCTTT
d_call: TRBD2; clone_size: NA; j_call: TRBJ2-7; v_call: TRBV5-5; cdr3_aa: CASSFQPGTSGRVDF; cdr3_nt: TGTGCCAGCAGCTTTCAGCCCGGGACTAGCGGGAGGGTCGACTTC
d_call: NA; clone_size: NA; j_call: TRBJ1-5; v_call: TRBV28; cdr3_aa: CASSVGGKPSNQPQHF; cdr3_nt: TGTGCCAGCAGCGTGGGGGGGAAACCTAGCAATCAGCCCCAGCATTTT
d_call: TRBD1; clone_size: NA; j_call: TRBJ1-2; v_call: TRBV18; cdr3_aa: CASSPTTMGQGVGGYTF; cdr3_nt: TGTGCCAGCTCACCCACTACCATGGGACAGGGTGTCGGTGGCTACACCTTC
d_call: NA; clone_size: NA; j_call: TRBJ2-7; v_call: TRBV19; cdr3_aa: CASRRGTDTYEQYF; cdr3_nt: TGTGCCAGTAGGCGCGGGACGGACACCTACGAGCAGTACTTC
d_call: NA; clone_size: NA; j_call: TRBJ2-7; v_call: TRBV28; cdr3_aa: CASSLIERSEQYF; cdr3_nt: TGTGCCAGCAGTTTAATTGAGCGCTCCGAGCAGTACTTC
d_call: NA; clone_size: few; j_call: TRBJ2-7; v_call: TRBV2; cdr3_aa: CASRTRQVAYEQYF; cdr3_nt: TGTGCCAGCAGGACCCGACAGGTGGCCTACGAGCAGTACTTC
d_call: TRBD2; clone_size: NA; j_call: TRBJ2-7; v_call: TRBV6-5; cdr3_aa: CASRNGGGYEQYF; cdr3_nt: TGTGCCAGCAGAAACGGGGGGGGCTACGAGCAGTACTTC
d_call: NA; clone_size: NA; j_call: TRBJ1-2; v_call: TRBV21-1; cdr3_aa: CASSNRTRSPNYGYTF; cdr3_nt: TGTGCCAGCAGCAATCGGACAAGAAGCCCTAACTATGGCTACACCTTC
d_call: NA; clone_size: NA; j_call: TRBJ2-1; v_call: TRBV23-1; cdr3_aa: CASSQSGSGDEQFF; cdr3_nt: TGCGCCAGCAGTCAATCTGGGAGCGGCGATGAGCAGTTCTTC